Below, 8 T cell receptor beta chains from the same sample are listed, as sequenced in a study of identical twins. One entry per CDR3 protein results from TCRdb running MiXCR on the 5' RACE reads. The repertoire has 200,000 to 250,000 distinct CDR3 sequences, over 5% of them found once; the top ten carry about 15%. In addition, the sample was reused for a study of T cells expressing NK-cell markers.

Sequences were obtained from CD8+ T cells sorted from blood. These receptors originate from a woman aged 18-29 years in good health.

This clonotype was observed a handful of times. This chain links TRBV10-3 with TRBJ2-1, with a weak D call TRBD2 (5 bases). The V and J ends lost 3 bases and 6 bases respectively, with 24 bases between them. Germline CDR1 and CDR2: ENHRY and SYGVKD. The CDR3 covers 18 residues. The CDR3 protein is CAISDRWRAGPLPNEQFF. The CDR3 nucleotides read TGTGCCATCAGTGATCGGTGGCGGGCAGGCCCCCTACCCAATGAGCAGTTCTTC.

This clonotype was observed a few times. The chain employs TRBV9 and TRBJ1-2; D might be TRBD1 (6 bases). This CDR3 comprises 15 residues. Trimming removed 3 bases from V and 6 bases from J, with 18 bases in between. Per the germline V gene, CDR1 is SGDLS and CDR2 is YYNGEE. Written as DNA, the CDR3 is TGTGCCAGCAGCGCCGGGGGCGTCGCGTGGGATGGCTACACCTTC. Translating it yields CASSAGGVAWDGYTF. Looking up the rest from reference TRBV9 and TRBJ1-2 gives the full variable domain: DSGVTQTPKHLITATGQRVTLRCSPRSGDLSVYWYQQSLDQGLQFLIQYYNGEERAKGNILERFSAQQFPDLHSELNLSSLELGDSALYFCASSAGGVAWDGYTFGSGTRLTVV.

This chain uses TRBV20-1 with TRBJ2-3, with TRBD2 matching 14 bases. Germline V gene lookup returns CDR1 DFQATT and CDR2 SNEGSKA (reference sequence). V shed 3 bases, J shed 6 bases, and the junction held 17 bases outside the gene matches. The length of the CDR3 is 19 residues. The CDR3 DNA sequence: TGCAGTGCTAGCTCCTTCCGGGTGACTAGCGGGAGGGGGGAGGATACGCAGTATTTT. It yields the protein CSASSFRVTSGRGEDTQYF.

This clonotype was recorded many times. The rearrangement joins TRBV12-3 or TRBV12-4 to TRBJ1-1, with D perhaps TRBD1 (5 bases). The V and J ends lost 1 base and 5 bases respectively, with 11 bases between them. The CDR3 length is 14 residues. The CDR3 region is CASSLVGVGTEAFF. The CDR3 DNA follows: TGTGCCAGCAGTTTAGTGGGGGTAGGGACTGAAGCTTTCTTT.

There are a few counts of this clonotype. This sequence joins TRBV15 and TRBJ1-5, with 8 bases that match TRBD1. J lost 4 bases, V lost 0 bases, and 2 bases had no gene match. The CDR3 totals 15 residues. Germline V CDR1 and CDR2: LNHNV, YYDKDF (reference sequence). This CDR3 reads CATSRDQGANQPQHF. The CDR3 DNA reads as TGTGCCACCAGCAGAGATCAGGGGGCTAATCAGCCCCAGCATTTT. Full variable domain (remainder filled in from reference TRBV15 and TRBJ1-5): DAMVIQNPRYQVTQFGKPVTLSCSQTLNHNVMYWYQQKSSQAPKLLFHYYDKDFNNEADTPDNFQSRRPNTSFCFLDIRSPGLGDTAMYLCATSRDQGANQPQHFGDGTRLSIL.

This clonotype has a count of ten or more. The chain links TRBV12-3 or TRBV12-4 to TRBJ2-1, with TRBD2 matching 10 bases. The CDR3 totals 16 residues. V was pared by 7 bases and J by 5 bases, with 11 bases of the junction left unmatched. The CDR3 loop reads CASTLDRLAGDNEQFF. In DNA form, the CDR3 reads TGTGCCAGCACCCTTGATAGGCTAGCGGGAGACAATGAGCAGTTCTTC.

Many counts were recorded for this clonotype. The genes are TRBV6-5 and TRBJ2-2; perhaps TRBD2 as D (6 bases). The germline V gene has CDR1 MNHEY and CDR2 SVGAGI. The CDR3 consists of 14 residues. V gave up 10 bases and J gave up 2 bases, with 14 bases separating them. DNA for the CDR3: TGTGCCACCGTTATCGGGACTAACACCGGGGAGCTGTTTTTT. Translation gives CATVIGTNTGELFF.

The chain recombines TRBV5-6 with TRBJ1-2; 7 bases align to TRBD1. The junction had 6 bases not matched to a gene; V was cut back by 5 bases and J by 5 bases. CDR1 and CDR2 from the germline V gene are SGHDT and YYEEEE. This CDR3 region has 13 residues. CDR3 in DNA: TGTGCCAGCAGGGTAACAGGGGATTATGGCTACACCTTC. Encoded protein: CASRVTGDYGYTF.